These 3 T cell receptor beta chains came from one sample sequenced in a study of cytomegalovirus exposure and HLA in healthy donors. This PCR relied on a set of 60 Vbeta primers and 13 Jbeta primers. TCRdb keeps only in-frame clones here, not all; method: immunoSEQ multiplex PCR. The sample includes about 160,000 clones, around four fifths of them seen just once. The sample was PBMCs. The origin of the receptors is a female donor in good health and CMV-seronegative.

V gene TRBV6-5 combines with J gene TRBJ2-5; tentative D call: TRBD2 (5 bases). This CDR3 spans 13 amino acids. Germline V gene lookup returns CDR1 MNHEY and CDR2 SVGAGI. The V gene lost 6 bases and the J gene lost 1 base, with 9 bases spanning the gap. CDR3 sequence (DNA): TGTGCCAGCAGCTGGACTGTCCAAGAGACCCAGTACTTC. Encoded protein: CASSWTVQETQYF.

The chain has TRBV7-7 and TRBJ2-3; 8 nucleotides agree with TRBD2. J was trimmed by 12 bases and V by 4 bases; bases with no gene match: 9. Germline assignment: CDR1 SSHAT and CDR2 FNYEAQ (reference sequence). This CDR3 region has 13 residues. CDR3 protein: CASSSMRGASQYF. As DNA, the CDR3 is TGTGCCAGCAGCTCAATGCGGGGGGCGAGTCAGTATTTT.

This rearrangement joins TRBV19 to TRBJ2-7; D is ambiguous. V was trimmed by 5 bases and J by 3 bases, leaving 8 bases between them. The CDR3 covers 12 residues. From germline, CDR1 is LNHDA and CDR2 SQIVND (reference sequence). CDR3 sequence (DNA): TGTGCCAGTAGTTCCAGGTACTACGAGCAGTACTTC. Translating it yields CASSSRYYEQYF.